This record concerns one T cell receptor (beta chain) sequence. Antigen specificity is unknown. The source of the sample is a study of cytomegalovirus exposure and HLA in healthy donors. Findings and limits, study-wide: Using the classifier, cytomegalovirus status was reportedly diagnosed with high specificity and sensitivity. Later analysis showed TCR association rates varying by HLA locus, highest for DRB1 and lowest for HLA-C. For TCR beta chains, V- and J-gene trimming was later linked to a missense DCLRE1C variant.

This PCR relied on a set of 60 Vbeta primers and 13 Jbeta primers. The table came from immunoSEQ multiplex PCR; TCRdb's copy has only in-frame clones and leaves some out. The sample contains 130,000 to 150,000 clones, around three quarters of which appear only once. This CDR3 region has 16 residues. Germline CDR1 SGHTA, CDR2 FQGNSA. The ends were cut back, 4 bases at V and 3 bases at J, with 16 bases in the middle. The sample was PBMCs. The V call is TRBV7-2, the J call TRBJ1-5; D perhaps matches TRBD1 (6 bases). This TCR derives from a man aged 35 to 55 in good health and CMV-seropositive. CDR3 in DNA: TGTGCCAGCAGCTACGCCGGACAGTCCCCCAATCAGCCCCAGCATTTT. Translating it yields CASSYAGQSPNQPQHF. The whole variable domain, remainder taken from reference TRBV7-2 and TRBJ1-5, is GAGVSQSPSNKVTEKGKDVELRCDPISGHTALYWYRQSLGQGLEFLIYFQGNSAPDKSGLPSDRFSAERTGGSVSTLTIQRTQQEDSAVYLCASSYAGQSPNQPQHFGDGTRLSIL.